This TCR beta chain was recovered during a study of blood T cell repertoires in COVID-19. Study in general: Spain, Italy and the United States supplied samples that represented acute and convalescent COVID-19.

The authors' processing: Amplification from reference gene primers served as the basis for estimated nucleated cell counts. The method was immunoSEQ multiplex PCR; TCRdb's version includes in-frame clones alone and lacks a portion of them. Clone size and V and J calls were adopted from that table, with D and trimming inferred from the DNA. The repertoire holds under 250,000 clones, with 85% as singletons. The CDR3 consists of 12 residues. The V gene's germline CDR1 is MNHEY and CDR2 SVGEGT. The germline V and J ends were trimmed by 7 bases and 9 bases, with 10 bases remaining between them. Sequencing was done on a sample of PBMCs or T cells enriched from blood (not recorded which). The receptor's source is a woman aged 50 to 60 with acute COVID-19. The chain is built from TRBV6-2 or TRBV6-3 and TRBJ1-6; D possibly corresponds to TRBD1 (6 bases). CDR3 in amino acids: CASTPGASPLHF. The DNA for the CDR3 is TGTGCCAGCACCCCAGGGGCTTCACCCCTCCACTTT.